Shown below are 20 T cell receptor beta chains from a single sample sequenced in a study of cytomegalovirus exposure and HLA in healthy donors (dated by TCRdb to 2017 to 2019). The protocol used for the library was the immunoSEQ multiplex PCR assay. A mixture of 60 forward primers for TCR Vbeta segments and 13 reverse primers for TCR Jbeta segments was used in the multiplex PCR. Drawn from immuneACCESS, this table holds only the in-frame rearrangements with V and J called that TCRdb kept. Clones are partly lost; checked studies trace under half to an unresolved V gene and leave the rest unexplained. In all, the sample holds approximately 100,000 clones, and around 81% of those were seen once. The ten largest clones capture over 2% of the sample. Sample: PBMCs. The receptor set was obtained from a man aged 18 to 29 in good health and CMV-seronegative.

Points on this clone: Compared with germline, one end of the junction differs, possibly owing to a read error. The chain couples TRBV7-9 to TRBJ1-5; D gene ambiguous. The CDR3 sequence is 13 residues long. CDR1 and CDR2 (germline): SEHNR, FQNEAQ (reference sequence). CDR3 nucleotide sequence: TGTTCCAGCAGCTTAGGAGGCGAGCAGCCCCAGCATTTT. Its protein is CSSSLGGEQPQHF.

The rearrangement joins TRBV21-1 to TRBJ2-7; the table gives TRBD1 as D, unverified against the DNA. TRBV21-1 is a pseudogene. The CDR3 is made up of 9 amino acids. CDR3 coding DNA: TGTGCCCCCCAGAACGAGCAGTACTTC. Its translation is CAPQNEQYF.

The chain carries TRBV7-2 and TRBJ1-5, with 7 positions matching TRBD1. Germline CDR1 and CDR2: SGHTA and FQGNSA. V lost 1 base, J lost 0 bases, and 0 bases stayed unmatched. This CDR3 region has 15 residues. This chain's CDR3 is CASSLGDSSNQPQHF. The CDR3 DNA follows: TGTGCCAGCAGCTTAGGGGACAGTAGCAATCAGCCCCAGCATTTT.

The CDR3 region is CASGTGVNYGYTF. Written as DNA, the CDR3 is TGTGCCAGCGGGACAGGGGTTAACTATGGCTACACCTTC. This chain links TRBV19 with TRBJ1-2, with 10 bases identical to TRBD1. CDR3 size: 13 residues. Looked up from germline, CDR1 is LNHDA and CDR2 is SQIVND (reference sequence). Trimming removed 9 bases from V and 1 base from J; junction bases left unmatched: 2.

The V call is TRBV29-1, the J call TRBJ2-1; 9 positions match TRBD2. The J segment lost 7 bases and the V segment lost 6 bases, leaving 13 bases of the junction unmatched. This CDR3 is 15 amino acids long. The germline CDR1 and CDR2 sequences are SQVTM and ANQGSEA. The CDR3 DNA sequence: TGCAGCGTGCCCCGAGGGAGCGGGGGGAGGAATGAGCAGTTCTTC. Protein sequence: CSVPRGSGGRNEQFF.

V gene TRBV7-9 combines with J gene TRBJ2-4; D call uncertain. V gave up 5 bases and J gave up 4 bases, with 9 bases separating them. The CDR3 spans 13 residues. Germline V gene sequence: CDR1 SEHNR, CDR2 FQNEAQ (reference sequence). CDR3: CASSIDMKNIQYF. CDR3 DNA sequence: TGTGCCAGCAGCATAGACATGAAAAACATTCAGTACTTC.

The chain is built from TRBV19 and TRBJ2-2, with 14 bases identical to TRBD2. This CDR3 comprises 18 residues. The V gene's germline CDR1 is LNHDA and CDR2 SQIVND (reference sequence). The V and J ends lost 5 bases and 5 bases, in that order; junction bases with no gene match: 10. The CDR3, as DNA: TGTGCCAGTAGTTTGACGACTAGCGGGGGGGCGGAGACCGGGGAGCTGTTTTTT. Translated: CASSLTTSGGAETGELFF.

The chain combines TRBV19 with TRBJ1-1, with D possibly being TRBD1 (6 bases). The CDR3 sequence is 18 residues long. Deletions cut 0 bases from V and 5 bases from J, with 22 bases between. The germline CDR1 and CDR2 sequences are LNHDA and SQIVND (reference sequence). CDR3 sequence: CASSIDPGRGRGGTEAFF. The CDR3 nucleotides are TGTGCCAGTAGTATAGACCCCGGTAGAGGAAGAGGGGGTACTGAAGCTTTCTTT.

The chain couples TRBV11-2 to TRBJ2-3; the match to TRBD2 covers 8 bases. The CDR3 totals 15 residues. V lost 5 bases and J lost 5; bases outside the gene matches: 9. Germline V gene lookup returns CDR1 SGHAT and CDR2 FQNNGV. Written as DNA, the CDR3 is TGTGCCAGCAGCCCTCGGGGGGGCCATAGAGATACGCAGTATTTT. Protein: CASSPRGGHRDTQYF.

This clone was seen a handful of times. The J gene is TRBJ1-5, the V gene TRBV5-1; 9 nucleotides match TRBD1. The germline V gene has CDR1 SGHRS and CDR2 YFSETQ. V gave up 0 bases and J gave up 2 bases; unmatched junction bases: 3. The CDR3 is 16 amino acids. In DNA, the CDR3 is TGCGCCAGCAGCTTGGGGGGACAGGGCGGCAATCAGCCCCAGCATTTT. This translates into CASSLGGQGGNQPQHF.

This clone was seen a single time. The chain combines TRBV6-1 with TRBJ1-2, with D hard to call. This CDR3 contains 14 residues. The V end lost 9 bases, the J end lost 3 bases, and 17 bases lay between the germline ends. Looked up from germline, CDR1 is MNHNS and CDR2 is SASEGT. This CDR3 reads CARATQPRDYGYTF. The CDR3, as DNA: TGTGCCAGGGCAACTCAACCTCGGGACTATGGCTACACCTTC.

The chain joins TRBV18 to TRBJ1-2; no definite D call. The germline CDR1 and CDR2 sequences are KGHSH and LQKENI. Deletions cut 0 bases from V and 3 bases from J, with 11 bases between. The CDR3 is made up of 15 amino acids. CDR3 nucleotides: TGTGCCAGCTCACCACCGAGAGGAACGGACTATGGCTACACCTTC. Its translation: CASSPPRGTDYGYTF. The full variable domain, with the rest looked up from reference TRBV18 and TRBJ1-2, is NAGVMQNPRHLVRRRGQEARLRCSPMKGHSHVYWYRQLPEEGLKFMVYLQKENIIDESGMPKERFSAEFPKEGPSILRIQQVVRGDSAAYFCASSPPRGTDYGYTFGSGTRLTVV.

The table lists this clone with a few counts. The chain couples TRBV5-1 to TRBJ2-7; 8 nucleotides agree with TRBD2. Germline trimming cut 0 bases from V and 6 bases from J; bases unmatched to any gene: 8. In germline, CDR1 is SGHRS, CDR2 YFSETQ. The CDR3 spans 15 residues. CDR3 sequence: CASSLDAGGATEQYF. CDR3 DNA sequence: TGCGCCAGCAGCTTGGATGCCGGGGGGGCCACCGAGCAGTACTTC.

The chain uses TRBV2 and TRBJ2-4; tentatively, D is TRBD1 (6 bases). There are 13 residues in the CDR3. V lost 3 bases to trimming and J lost 10 bases, with 13 bases between them. Germline CDR1 and CDR2: SNHLY and FYNNEI. CDR3 coding DNA: TGTGCCAGCAGTGACAGGGGAGTGGGGATTCAGTACTTC. As protein: CASSDRGVGIQYF.

V gene TRBV15 combines with J gene TRBJ2-6, with D possibly TRBD2 on 6 matching bases. The CDR3 is 19 amino acids. CDR1 is LNHNV and CDR2 is YYDKDF in the germline V gene (reference sequence). V lost 0 bases, J lost 0 bases, and 15 bases lay in between. CDR3 sequence reads: CATSREGTFSRSGANVLTF. The CDR3 region has the DNA TGTGCCACCAGCAGAGAGGGGACTTTCTCCCGCTCTGGGGCCAACGTCCTGACTTTC.

This chain uses TRBV5-1 with TRBJ2-7, with 7 bases lining up with TRBD2. With 6 bases clipped from V and 1 base from J, the junction kept 7 bases outside the gene matches. This CDR3 spans 14 amino acids. Germline CDR1 SGHRS, CDR2 YFSETQ. The CDR3 nucleotides read TGCGCCAGCATGGCCGGGACTACATCCTACGAGCAGTACTTC. It codes for CASMAGTTSYEQYF.

This sequence joins TRBV28 and TRBJ2-1; 8 bases are a match to TRBD1. The germline gives CDR1 MDHEN, CDR2 SYDVKM. This CDR3 region has 16 residues. J lost 1 base, V lost 5 bases, and 7 bases had no gene match. The CDR3: CASSTTGVRSYNEQFF. The CDR3, as DNA: TGTGCCAGCAGTACGACAGGGGTGAGGTCCTACAATGAGCAGTTCTTC.

This clone appeared a few times. The CDR3 reads CASSLSGDSGNTIYF. CDR3 nucleotide sequence: TGCGCCAGCAGCTTGTCGGGGGACTCTGGAAACACCATATATTTT. The chain carries TRBV5-1 and TRBJ1-3; TRBD1 might be the D (5 bases). The CDR3 has 15 residues. The germline gives CDR1 SGHRS, CDR2 YFSETQ. The V end lost 1 base, the J end lost 0 bases, and 8 bases lay between the germline ends.

The chain uses TRBV9 and TRBJ2-3; tentative D call: TRBD2 (6 bases). Trimming removed 4 bases at V and 2 bases at J, with 8 bases between. This CDR3 is 13 amino acids long. From germline, CDR1 is SGDLS and CDR2 YYNGEE. The CDR3 protein is CASSKGLTDTQYF. CDR3 nucleotides: TGTGCCAGCAGCAAGGGACTCACAGATACGCAGTATTTT.

The rearrangement uses TRBV5-6 and TRBJ1-5, with D uncertain. The germline CDR1 and CDR2 sequences are SGHDT and YYEEEE. The CDR3 runs to 14 residues. Trimming cost V 1 base and J 3 bases, with 8 bases left between them. The CDR3: CASSLYTLNQPQHF. CDR3 bases: TGTGCCAGCAGCTTGTACACCCTCAATCAGCCCCAGCATTTT.